The sequence of this T cell receptor beta chain was determined in a study of blood T cell repertoires in COVID-19. Whole-study context: The United States, Italy and Spain were the sources of the acute and convalescent COVID-19 samples. PBMCs, B-cell-depleted T cells, or T cells provided the cDNA or gDNA that made up the material.

How the authors handled the data: For nucleated cells, counts were estimated from reference gene primer amplification. Assay used: immunoSEQ multiplex PCR; TCRdb lists only in-frame clones, some missing. V, J and clone size are those of that table, while D and trimming were read from the DNA. The data show about 260,000 clones, approximately 86% seen once. The CDR3 runs to 16 residues. The germline CDR1 and CDR2 sequences are MNHEY and SMNVEV (reference sequence). The V end was cut by 6 bases, the J end by 2 bases, with 17 bases between. The receptor was derived from a human donor in a cohort sampled during active COVID-19. Specimen: peripheral blood. V is TRBV27 and J is TRBJ2-4; a possible D gene is TRBD2 (6 bases). The CDR3 loop reads CASRPIFRGTKNIQYF. CDR3 coding DNA: TGTGCCAGCAGACCCATTTTCCGGGGGACCAAAAACATTCAGTACTTC.